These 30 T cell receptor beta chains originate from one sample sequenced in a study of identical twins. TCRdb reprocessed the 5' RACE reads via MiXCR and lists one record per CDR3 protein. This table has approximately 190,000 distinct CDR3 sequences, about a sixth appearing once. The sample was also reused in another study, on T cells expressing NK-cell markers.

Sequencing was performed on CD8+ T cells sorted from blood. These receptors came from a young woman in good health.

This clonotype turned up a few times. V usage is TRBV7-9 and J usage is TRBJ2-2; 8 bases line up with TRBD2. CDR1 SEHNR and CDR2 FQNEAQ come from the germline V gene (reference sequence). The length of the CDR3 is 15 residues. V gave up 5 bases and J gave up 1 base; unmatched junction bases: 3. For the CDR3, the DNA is TGTGCCAGCAGCAATAGCGGGGAGAACACCGGGGAGCTGTTTTTT. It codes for CASSNSGENTGELFF.

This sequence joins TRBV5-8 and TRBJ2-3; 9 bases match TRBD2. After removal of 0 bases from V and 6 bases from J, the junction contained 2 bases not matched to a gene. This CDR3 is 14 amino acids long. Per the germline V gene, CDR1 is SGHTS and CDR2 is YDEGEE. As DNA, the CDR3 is TGTGCCAGCAGCTTGGGACTAGCGGATGATACGCAGTATTTT. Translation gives CASSLGLADDTQYF.

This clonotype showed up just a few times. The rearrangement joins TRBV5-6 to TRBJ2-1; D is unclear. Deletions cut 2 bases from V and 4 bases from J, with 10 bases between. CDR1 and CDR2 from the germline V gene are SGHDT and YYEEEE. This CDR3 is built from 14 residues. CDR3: CASSFPSEYNEQFF. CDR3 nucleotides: TGTGCCAGCAGCTTTCCGTCGGAGTACAATGAGCAGTTCTTC.

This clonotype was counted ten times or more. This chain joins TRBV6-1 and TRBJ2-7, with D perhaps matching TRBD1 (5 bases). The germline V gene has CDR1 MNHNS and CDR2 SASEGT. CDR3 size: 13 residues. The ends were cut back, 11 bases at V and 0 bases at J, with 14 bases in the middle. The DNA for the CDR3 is TGTGCCTCCCAGGGCGGAACCTCCTACGAGCAGTACTTC. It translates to CASQGGTSYEQYF.

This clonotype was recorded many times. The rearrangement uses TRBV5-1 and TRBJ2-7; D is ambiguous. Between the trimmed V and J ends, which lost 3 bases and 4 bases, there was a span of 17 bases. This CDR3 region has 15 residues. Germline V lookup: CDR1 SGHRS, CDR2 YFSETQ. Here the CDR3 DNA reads TGCGCCAGCAGCTGGGTCGTCCCTTTATTTTACGAGCAGTACTTC. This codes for CASSWVVPLFYEQYF.

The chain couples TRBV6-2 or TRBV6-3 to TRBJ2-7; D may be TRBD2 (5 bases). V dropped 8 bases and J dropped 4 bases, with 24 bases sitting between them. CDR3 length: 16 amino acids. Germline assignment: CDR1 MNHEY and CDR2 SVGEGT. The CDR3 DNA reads TGTGCCAGCGGCAGCCCAGCGGCATTATGGCCTTACGAGCAGTACTTC. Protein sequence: CASGSPAALWPYEQYF.

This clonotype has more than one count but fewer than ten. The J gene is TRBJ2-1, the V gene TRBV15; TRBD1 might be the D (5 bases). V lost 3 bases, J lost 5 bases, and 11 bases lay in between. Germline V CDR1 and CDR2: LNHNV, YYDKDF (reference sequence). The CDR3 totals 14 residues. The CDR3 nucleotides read TGTGCCACCAGCAGGAAGGGGATCAACAATGAGCAGTTCTTC. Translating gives CATSRKGINNEQFF.

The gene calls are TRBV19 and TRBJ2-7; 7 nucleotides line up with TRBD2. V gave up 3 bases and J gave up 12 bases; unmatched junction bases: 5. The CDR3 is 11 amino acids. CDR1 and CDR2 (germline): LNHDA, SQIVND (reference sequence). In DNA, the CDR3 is TGTGCCAGTAGTATTGGACTAGAAGCGTACTTC. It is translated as CASSIGLEAYF.

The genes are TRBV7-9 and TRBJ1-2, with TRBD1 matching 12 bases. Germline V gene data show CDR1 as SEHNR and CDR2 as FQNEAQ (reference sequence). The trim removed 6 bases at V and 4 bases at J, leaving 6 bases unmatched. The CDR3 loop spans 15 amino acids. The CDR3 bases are TGTGCCAGCAGGGGCGGGACAGGGGGCCCCTATGGCTACACCTTC. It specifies CASRGGTGGPYGYTF.

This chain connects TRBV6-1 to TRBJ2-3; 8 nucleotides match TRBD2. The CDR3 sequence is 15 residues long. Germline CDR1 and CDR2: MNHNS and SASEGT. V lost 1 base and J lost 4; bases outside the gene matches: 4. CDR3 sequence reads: CASSEGGGGSDTQYF. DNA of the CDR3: TGTGCCAGCAGTGAAGGGGGCGGGGGGTCAGATACGCAGTATTTT.

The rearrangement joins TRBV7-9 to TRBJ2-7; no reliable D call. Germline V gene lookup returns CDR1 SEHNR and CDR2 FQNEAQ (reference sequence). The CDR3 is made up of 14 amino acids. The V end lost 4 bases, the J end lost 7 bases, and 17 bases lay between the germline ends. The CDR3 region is CASSSSGNNEEQYF. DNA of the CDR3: TGTGCCAGCAGCTCGAGTGGAAATAATGAGGAGCAGTACTTC.

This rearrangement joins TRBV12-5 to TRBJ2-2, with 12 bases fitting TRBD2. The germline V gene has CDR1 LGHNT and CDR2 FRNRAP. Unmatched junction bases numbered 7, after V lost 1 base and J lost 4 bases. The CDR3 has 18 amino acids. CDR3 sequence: CASGLGTSGKKGTGELFF. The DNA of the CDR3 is TGTGCTAGTGGTTTGGGGACTAGCGGGAAAAAGGGCACCGGGGAGCTGTTTTTT.

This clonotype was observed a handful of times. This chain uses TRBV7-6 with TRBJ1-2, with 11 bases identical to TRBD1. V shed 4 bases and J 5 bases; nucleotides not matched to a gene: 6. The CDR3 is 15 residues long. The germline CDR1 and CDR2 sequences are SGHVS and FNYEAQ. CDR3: CASSSGQGAGYGYTF. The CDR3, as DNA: TGTGCCAGCAGCTCAGGACAGGGGGCCGGGTATGGCTACACCTTC.

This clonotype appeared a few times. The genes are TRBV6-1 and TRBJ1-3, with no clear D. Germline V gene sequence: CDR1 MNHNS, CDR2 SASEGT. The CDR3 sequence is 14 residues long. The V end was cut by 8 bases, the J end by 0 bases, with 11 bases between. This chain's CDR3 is CASSQTLSGNTIYF. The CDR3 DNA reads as TGTGCCAGCTCGCAGACTCTCTCTGGAAACACCATATATTTT.

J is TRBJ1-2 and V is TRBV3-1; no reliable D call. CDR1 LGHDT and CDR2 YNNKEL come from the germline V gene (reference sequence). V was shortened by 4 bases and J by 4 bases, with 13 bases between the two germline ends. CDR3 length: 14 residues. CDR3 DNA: TGTGCCAGCAGCCCCCCGGGCAGAATCTATGGCTACACCTTC. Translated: CASSPPGRIYGYTF.

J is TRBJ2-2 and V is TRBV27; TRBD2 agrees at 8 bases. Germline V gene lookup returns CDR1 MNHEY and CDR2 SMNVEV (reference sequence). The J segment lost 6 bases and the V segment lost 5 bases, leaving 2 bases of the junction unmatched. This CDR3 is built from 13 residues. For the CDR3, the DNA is TGTGCCAGCAGTGGACTAGCCCCCGGGGAGCTGTTTTTT. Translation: CASSGLAPGELFF.

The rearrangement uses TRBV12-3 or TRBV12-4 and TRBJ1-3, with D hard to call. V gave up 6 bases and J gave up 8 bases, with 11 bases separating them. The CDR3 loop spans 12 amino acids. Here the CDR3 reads CASSQLWYTIYF. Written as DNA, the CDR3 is TGTGCCAGCAGCCAACTATGGTACACCATATATTTT.

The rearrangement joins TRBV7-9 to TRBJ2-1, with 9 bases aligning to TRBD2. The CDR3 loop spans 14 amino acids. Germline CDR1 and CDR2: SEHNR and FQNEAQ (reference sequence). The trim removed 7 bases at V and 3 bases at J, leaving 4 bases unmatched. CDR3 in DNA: TGTGCCAGCAAGACTAGCGGCATCTACAATGAGCAGTTCTTC. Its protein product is CASKTSGIYNEQFF.

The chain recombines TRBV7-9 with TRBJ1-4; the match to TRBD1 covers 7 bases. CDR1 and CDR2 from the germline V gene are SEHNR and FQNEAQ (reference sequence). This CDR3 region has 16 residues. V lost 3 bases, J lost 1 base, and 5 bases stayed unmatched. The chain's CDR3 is CASSFTGERTNEKLFF. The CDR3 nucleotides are TGTGCCAGCAGCTTCACAGGGGAACGAACTAATGAAAAACTGTTTTTT.

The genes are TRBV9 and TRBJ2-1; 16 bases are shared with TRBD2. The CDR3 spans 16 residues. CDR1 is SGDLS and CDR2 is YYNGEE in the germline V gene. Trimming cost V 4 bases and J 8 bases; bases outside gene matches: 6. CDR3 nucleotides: TGTGCCAGCAGCCCGGGACTAGCGGGAGGGCCCGATGAGCAGTTCTTC. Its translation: CASSPGLAGGPDEQFF. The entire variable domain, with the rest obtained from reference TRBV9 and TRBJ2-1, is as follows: DSGVTQTPKHLITATGQRVTLRCSPRSGDLSVYWYQQSLDQGLQFLIQYYNGEERAKGNILERFSAQQFPDLHSELNLSSLELGDSALYFCASSPGLAGGPDEQFFGPGTRLTVL.

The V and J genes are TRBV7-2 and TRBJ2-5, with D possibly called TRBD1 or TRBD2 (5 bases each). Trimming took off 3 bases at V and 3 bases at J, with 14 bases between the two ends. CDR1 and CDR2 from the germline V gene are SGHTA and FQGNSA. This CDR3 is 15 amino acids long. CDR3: CASSFLSGAEETQYF. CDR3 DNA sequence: TGTGCCAGCAGCTTCTTGTCCGGGGCCGAAGAGACCCAGTACTTC.

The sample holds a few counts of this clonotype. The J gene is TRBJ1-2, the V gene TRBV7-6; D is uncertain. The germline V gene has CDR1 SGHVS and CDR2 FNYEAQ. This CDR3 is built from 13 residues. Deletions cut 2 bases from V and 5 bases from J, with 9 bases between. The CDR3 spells CASSLSSRYGYTF. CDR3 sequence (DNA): TGTGCCAGCAGCTTAAGTTCGAGGTATGGCTACACCTTC. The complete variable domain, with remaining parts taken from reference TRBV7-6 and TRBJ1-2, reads GAGVSQSPRYKVTKRGQDVALRCDPISGHVSLYWYRQALGQGPEFLTYFNYEAQQDKSGLPNDRFSAERPEGSISTLTIQRTEQRDSAMYRCASSLSSRYGYTFGSGTRLTVV.

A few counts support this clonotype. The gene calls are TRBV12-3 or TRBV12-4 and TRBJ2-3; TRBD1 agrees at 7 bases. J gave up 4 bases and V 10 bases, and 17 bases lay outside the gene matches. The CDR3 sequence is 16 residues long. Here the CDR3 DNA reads TGTGCCACCAGGGCATACAGGGGAAAAACCGCAGATACGCAGTATTTT. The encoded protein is CATRAYRGKTADTQYF.

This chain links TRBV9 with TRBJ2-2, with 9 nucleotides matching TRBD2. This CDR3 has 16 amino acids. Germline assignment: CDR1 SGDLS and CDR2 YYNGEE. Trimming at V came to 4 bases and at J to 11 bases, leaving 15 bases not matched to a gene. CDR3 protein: CASSSPSGGSTDELFF. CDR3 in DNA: TGTGCCAGCAGCTCCCCCAGCGGGGGGTCCACCGATGAGCTGTTTTTT.

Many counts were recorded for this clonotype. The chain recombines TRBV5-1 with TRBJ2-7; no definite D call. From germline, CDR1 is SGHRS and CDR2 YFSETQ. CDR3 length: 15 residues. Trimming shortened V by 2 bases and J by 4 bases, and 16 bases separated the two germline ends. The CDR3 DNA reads TGCGCCAGCAGCTTTTCGAGTTTCTATCCTTACGAGCAGTACTTC. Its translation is CASSFSSFYPYEQYF. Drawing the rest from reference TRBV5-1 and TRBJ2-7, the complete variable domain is KAGVTQTPRYLIKTRGQQVTLSCSPISGHRSVSWYQQTPGQGLQFLFEYFSETQRNKGNFPGRFSGRQFSNSRSEMNVSTLELGDSALYLCASSFSSFYPYEQYFGPGTRLTVT.

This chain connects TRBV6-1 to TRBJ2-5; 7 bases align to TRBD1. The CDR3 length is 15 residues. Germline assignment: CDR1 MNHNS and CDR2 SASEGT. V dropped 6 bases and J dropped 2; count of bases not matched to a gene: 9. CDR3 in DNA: TGTGCCAGCAGGAACGACAGGGTGGGTCAAGAGACCCAGTACTTC. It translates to CASRNDRVGQETQYF.

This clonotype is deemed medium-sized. Written as DNA, the CDR3 is TGCAGTGCTAGGTGGGGAGAAACAGATACGCAGTATTTT. It encodes CSARWGETDTQYF. The chain carries TRBV20-1 and TRBJ2-3, with D perhaps matching TRBD2 (5 bases). Per germline, CDR1 DFQATT and CDR2 SNEGSKA (reference sequence). The CDR3 is 13 amino acids. Trimming left V 3 bases short and J 3 bases short, with 10 bases between.

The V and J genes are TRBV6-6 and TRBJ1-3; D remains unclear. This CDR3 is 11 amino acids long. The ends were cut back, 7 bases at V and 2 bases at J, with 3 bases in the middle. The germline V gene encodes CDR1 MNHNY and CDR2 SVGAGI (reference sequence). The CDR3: CASMAGNTIYF. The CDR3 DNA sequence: TGTGCCAGCATGGCTGGAAACACCATATATTTT.

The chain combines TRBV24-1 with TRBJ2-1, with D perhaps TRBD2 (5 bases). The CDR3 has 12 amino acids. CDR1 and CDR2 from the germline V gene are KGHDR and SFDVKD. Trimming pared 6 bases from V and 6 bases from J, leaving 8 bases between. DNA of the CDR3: TGTGCCACCAGTAGTAGCGCCAATGAGCAGTTCTTC. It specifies CATSSSANEQFF.

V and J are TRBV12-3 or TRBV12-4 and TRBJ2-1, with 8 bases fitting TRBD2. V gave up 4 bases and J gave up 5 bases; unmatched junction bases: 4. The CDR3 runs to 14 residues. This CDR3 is CASSSSLADNEQFF. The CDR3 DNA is TGTGCCAGCAGTTCTTCACTAGCGGACAATGAGCAGTTCTTC.